These 30 T cell receptor beta chains were all obtained from the same sample, sequenced in a study of T cell repertoires in cytomegalovirus infection. TCRdb re-derived calls from the reads in MiXCR, one entry per CDR3 protein. The sample has 400,000 or so distinct CDR3 sequences, roughly a third seen once. Sample: PBMCs. The receptors come from a human donor in good health (CMV status not recorded). Some clones in this sample may be carry-over from other donors' samples.

Comments on this clonotype: An end of the junction differs from the germline gene, which may be a read error. V and J are TRBV11-2 and TRBJ2-7; 8 positions agree with TRBD1. Germline V gene sequence: CDR1 SGHAT, CDR2 FQNNGV. The CDR3 has 17 amino acids. DNA of the CDR3: TGTGCCAGCAGCGAGGGAGGAGCCGTGGACAGGGCCGACGAGAAGTCCTTC. Translated: CASSEGGAVDRADEKSF.

This clonotype occurred many times. The rearrangement joins TRBV12-3 or TRBV12-4 to TRBJ1-4; 11 bases are shared with TRBD1. CDR3 length: 13 residues. J lost 9 bases, V lost 6 bases, and 3 bases had no gene match. The CDR3 coding sequence is TGTGCCAGCAGGGGGACAGGGGGACAAAAACTGTTTTTT. It yields the protein CASRGTGGQKLFF.

V usage is TRBV4-2 and J usage is TRBJ2-7; TRBD1 matches 7 bases. V trimming: 2 bases; J trimming: 1 base; junction bases outside the gene matches: 8. Germline V CDR1 and CDR2: LGHNA, YNFKEQ. CDR3 length: 16 residues. CDR3 DNA: TGTGCCAGCAGCCAATTTACAGGGGTTTCTTCCTACGAGCAGTACTTC. It specifies CASSQFTGVSSYEQYF.

The V gene is TRBV5-1, the J gene TRBJ2-2, with D maybe TRBD2 (5 bases). This CDR3 is 14 amino acids long. Germline CDR1 is SGHRS and CDR2 is YFSETQ. V was clipped by 6 bases and J by 0 bases, with 9 bases between them. CDR3 loop: CASKEGANTGELFF. CDR3 coding DNA: TGCGCCAGCAAAGAGGGCGCGAACACCGGGGAGCTGTTTTTT. Drawing the rest from reference TRBV5-1 and TRBJ2-2, the complete variable domain is KAGVTQTPRYLIKTRGQQVTLSCSPISGHRSVSWYQQTPGQGLQFLFEYFSETQRNKGNFPGRFSGRQFSNSRSEMNVSTLELGDSALYLCASKEGANTGELFFGEGSRLTVL.

This clonotype showed up just a few times. The J gene is TRBJ2-2, the V gene TRBV5-6; tentatively, D is TRBD2 (5 bases). The length of the CDR3 is 17 residues. Germline lookup yields CDR1 SGHDT and CDR2 YYEEEE. The V end was cut by 3 bases, the J end by 3 bases, with 18 bases between. The CDR3 loop reads CASSSMAKRGYTGELFF. In DNA, the CDR3 is TGTGCCAGCAGCTCAATGGCCAAACGAGGGTACACCGGGGAGCTGTTTTTT. Full variable domain (outside the CDR3, taken from reference TRBV5-6 and TRBJ2-2): DAGVTQSPTHLIKTRGQQVTLRCSPKSGHDTVSWYQQALGQGPQFIFQYYEEEERQRGNFPDRFSGHQFPNYSSELNVNALLLGDSALYLCASSSMAKRGYTGELFFGEGSRLTVL.

This clonotype appeared many times. The chain uses TRBV7-2 and TRBJ1-2; D is unclear. CDR3 size: 12 residues. Trimming left V 5 bases short and J 4 bases short, with 8 bases between. The germline gives CDR1 SGHTA, CDR2 FQGNSA. DNA of the CDR3: TGTGCCAGCAGCGCAAATGGCTATGGCTACACCTTC. Protein product: CASSANGYGYTF.

The sample holds many counts of this clonotype. The rearrangement joins TRBV28 to TRBJ1-2; D is perhaps TRBD1 (5 bases). CDR1 is MDHEN and CDR2 is SYDVKM in the germline V gene. The CDR3 has 19 amino acids. V was pared by 2 bases and J by 0 bases, with 22 bases between. Written as DNA, the CDR3 is TGTGCCAGCAGTTTAGGAGACAGCTCCTACTTATCCGCTAACTATGGCTACACCTTC. Protein sequence: CASSLGDSSYLSANYGYTF.

This clonotype came up a few times. The chain combines TRBV19 with TRBJ2-1, with 9 bases fitting TRBD2. J gave up 2 bases and V 5 bases, and 7 bases lay outside the gene matches. Germline loops: CDR1 LNHDA, CDR2 SQIVND (reference sequence). The CDR3 is made up of 16 amino acids. The CDR3 sequence: CASSVPSGATYNEQFF. CDR3 DNA: TGTGCCAGTAGTGTACCTAGCGGGGCGACCTACAATGAGCAGTTCTTC.

About this clonotype: A much bigger clone sits one base away, suggesting this may be a read error. The chain has TRBV7-2 and TRBJ2-7; 9 nucleotides align to TRBD2. Germline CDR1 is SGHTA and CDR2 is FQGNSA. The CDR3 totals 15 residues. V shed 5 bases and J 1 base; nucleotides not matched to a gene: 6. CDR3 in amino acids: CASSLKRGVSYEQYF. The CDR3 nucleotides are TGTGCCAGCAGCCTTAAGCGGGGGGTATCCTACGAGCAGTACTTC.

The rearrangement links TRBV19 to TRBJ1-1; D possibly corresponds to TRBD1 (5 bases). Germline CDR1 LNHDA, CDR2 SQIVND (reference sequence). The germline V and J ends were trimmed by 9 bases and 9 bases, with 14 bases remaining between them. The CDR3 covers 11 residues. The CDR3 is CASHRDLKAFF. DNA for the CDR3: TGTGCCAGCCATCGGGACCTTAAAGCTTTCTTT.

The chain is built from TRBV20-1 and TRBJ2-3; D possibly matches TRBD1 or TRBD2 (7 bases each). The germline V gene has CDR1 DFQATT and CDR2 SNEGSKA (reference sequence). CDR3 size: 16 residues. The V end lost 6 bases, the J end lost 2 bases, and 21 bases lay between the germline ends. This CDR3 reads CSARQGGNPHTDTQYF. CDR3 bases: TGCAGTGCGAGGCAGGGGGGGAACCCTCACACAGATACGCAGTATTTT.

This clonotype was found many times. J is TRBJ2-3 and V is TRBV7-2; possibly TRBD1 for D (6 bases). Germline lookup yields CDR1 SGHTA and CDR2 FQGNSA. The CDR3 is 16 amino acids. V was trimmed by 5 bases and J by 4 bases, leaving 19 bases between them. CDR3 residues: CASSLGGRKGADTQYF. The DNA for the CDR3 is TGTGCCAGCAGCCTAGGGGGACGCAAAGGGGCAGATACGCAGTATTTT.

The chain joins TRBV27 to TRBJ2-7; 7 nucleotides agree with TRBD2. This CDR3 region has 15 residues. V shed 5 bases, J shed 0 bases, and the junction held 7 bases outside the gene matches. Germline CDR1 reads MNHEY; CDR2 reads SMNVEV (reference sequence). This CDR3 reads CASSARGGNSYEQYF. In DNA form, the CDR3 reads TGTGCCAGCAGTGCCCGCGGGGGAAACTCCTACGAGCAGTACTTC.

This clonotype was detected only a few times. This chain connects TRBV6-5 to TRBJ1-6, with 11 bases aligning to TRBD1. V was clipped by 2 bases and J by 10 bases; unmatched bases: 7. This CDR3 has 16 amino acids. The germline CDR1 and CDR2 sequences are MNHEY and SVGAGI. CDR3 DNA sequence: TGTGCCAGCAGTTACCTTACCGGGACAGGGGGATCACCCCTCCACTTT. It is translated as CASSYLTGTGGSPLHF.

The chain has TRBV11-2 and TRBJ2-4; the match to TRBD2 covers 8 bases. Germline assignment: CDR1 SGHAT and CDR2 FQNNGV. Losses at the gene ends were 1 base for V and 7 bases for J; bases not matched to a gene: 6. The CDR3 covers 15 residues. CDR3 amino acids: CASSLAGGPTNIQYF. The CDR3 DNA sequence: TGTGCCAGCAGCTTAGCGGGGGGGCCTACCAACATTCAGTACTTC.

V gene TRBV19 combines with J gene TRBJ2-1; D is perhaps TRBD2 (6 bases). The CDR3 runs to 15 residues. CDR1 is LNHDA, CDR2 SQIVND, per germline (reference sequence). V was pared by 6 bases and J by 9 bases, with 21 bases between. The CDR3 DNA follows: TGTGCCAGTAGCCCGATGCGGGAAGTGGTTGGTGAGCAGTTCTTC. Protein product: CASSPMREVVGEQFF.

This clonotype was observed at least ten times. This chain joins TRBV6-5 and TRBJ2-2; 14 positions agree with TRBD2. The V gene end was trimmed by 6 bases and the J gene end by 6 bases; junction bases not matched to a gene: 9. The germline gives CDR1 MNHEY, CDR2 SVGAGI. The CDR3 spans 17 residues. As DNA, the CDR3 is TGTGCCAGCAGGCCCCTGACTAGCGGGGGGGCCTCCGGGGAGCTGTTTTTT. Translated, it gives CASRPLTSGGASGELFF.

Comment on this clonotype: A much larger clone differs by one base, so this may be a read error. This sequence joins TRBV7-6 and TRBJ2-3; D possibly corresponds to TRBD2 (6 bases). CDR3 length equals 14 residues. The germline CDR1 and CDR2 sequences are SGHVS and FNYEAQ. The CDR3 DNA reads TGTGCCAGCAGTCCCGGGAGAAGCACAGAGACGCAGTATTTT. Encoded protein: CASSPGRSTETQYF.

In this sample, this clonotype turned up a few times. The V call is TRBV4-2, the J call TRBJ2-5, with 12 bases aligning to TRBD2. This CDR3 has 14 amino acids. The J segment lost 7 bases and the V segment lost 4 bases, leaving 4 bases of the junction unmatched. Per germline, CDR1 LGHNA and CDR2 YNFKEQ. The chain's CDR3 is CASSPPGLAGTQYF. In DNA, the CDR3 is TGTGCCAGCAGCCCTCCGGGACTAGCGGGGACCCAGTACTTC.

CDR3 residues: CASSLHPVLNHNNEQFF. CDR3 nucleotide sequence: TGTGCCAGCAGTTTGCACCCTGTCCTAAACCATAACAATGAGCAGTTCTTC. This sequence joins TRBV12-3 or TRBV12-4 and TRBJ2-1; no clear D. V was shortened by 3 bases and J by 5 bases, with 20 bases between the two germline ends. The CDR3 loop spans 17 amino acids.

This chain uses TRBV11-2 with TRBJ2-7, with D unresolved. V lost 8 bases and J lost 2, with 10 bases in between. The CDR3 has 12 amino acids. The germline gives CDR1 SGHAT, CDR2 FQNNGV. CDR3 nucleotide sequence: TGTGCCAGCCTGGGTCCCCCCTACGAGCAGTACTTC. Translation: CASLGPPYEQYF.

The chain has TRBV28 and TRBJ2-3, with TRBD1 matching 9 bases. Trimming cost V 7 bases and J 5 bases; bases outside gene matches: 13. CDR3 length equals 16 residues. CDR1 and CDR2 (germline): MDHEN, SYDVKM. The CDR3 DNA is TGTGCCAGCAACCTGGGAGGGACAGGGAATCAAGATACGCAGTATTTT. It encodes CASNLGGTGNQDTQYF.

The sample holds many counts of this clonotype. The V gene is TRBV12-3 or TRBV12-4, the J gene TRBJ2-3; D gene uncertain. V lost 9 bases to trimming and J lost 6 bases, with 10 bases between them. This CDR3 comprises 11 residues. CDR3 residues: CASRDSDTQYF. CDR3 nucleotides: TGTGCCAGTCGAGATTCGGATACGCAGTATTTT.

This clonotype was recorded a few times. The chain has TRBV20-1 and TRBJ2-1; 7 bases match TRBD2. Looked up from germline, CDR1 is DFQATT and CDR2 is SNEGSKA (reference sequence). CDR3 length equals 12 residues. J gave up 5 bases and V 3 bases, and 1 base lay outside the gene matches. CDR3 bases: TGCAGTGCTAGCCTAGCGGACAATGAGCAGTTCTTC. Translating it yields CSASLADNEQFF.

The DNA for the CDR3 is TGTGCCAGCAGTTACGCTAGGGGGTTAGGGACTGAAGCTTTCTTT. This translates into CASSYARGLGTEAFF. This chain links TRBV6-5 with TRBJ1-1; D might be TRBD1 (6 bases). The CDR3 covers 15 residues. V lost 2 bases and J lost 5, with 15 bases in between. Germline values: CDR1 MNHEY, CDR2 SVGAGI.

This chain uses TRBV19 with TRBJ2-6; D unresolved. Germline CDR1 is LNHDA and CDR2 is SQIVND (reference sequence). This CDR3 region has 16 residues. V was cut by 0 bases and J by 1 base, with 7 bases left in between. CDR3 sequence (DNA): TGTGCCAGTAGTATAGAACCCCGGTCTGGGGCCAACGTCCTGACTTTC. Translation: CASSIEPRSGANVLTF.

V is TRBV20-1 and J is TRBJ1-1; 9 bases map to TRBD1. The germline V gene encodes CDR1 DFQATT and CDR2 SNEGSKA (reference sequence). The CDR3 is made up of 15 amino acids. The CDR3 loop reads CRPLRWGQGYTEAFF. CDR3 nucleotide sequence: TGCAGGCCTCTGAGGTGGGGACAGGGATACACTGAAGCTTTCTTT.

The CDR3 sequence is CASSFTDSEQYF. The CDR3 DNA follows: TGTGCCAGCAGTTTCACAGACAGCGAGCAGTACTTC. The chain links TRBV12-3 or TRBV12-4 to TRBJ2-7; D possibly corresponds to TRBD1 (5 bases). V gave up 3 bases and J gave up 6 bases, with 9 bases separating them. The CDR3 has 12 amino acids.

To note about this clonotype: The junction and the germline gene differ at one end; a read error may be behind it. CDR3 protein: CASIRSPLSPTDTQSF. In DNA form, the CDR3 reads TGTGCCAGCATCAGAAGCCCCCTATCGCCCACAGATACGCAGTCTTTT. J is TRBJ2-3 and V is TRBV7-2; no firm D call. The germline V gene encodes CDR1 SGHTA and CDR2 FQGNSA. The CDR3 consists of 16 residues.

Many counts were recorded for this clonotype. The chain carries TRBV12-3 or TRBV12-4 and TRBJ1-4; D unclear. The V end lost 3 bases, the J end lost 8 bases, and 10 bases lay between the germline ends. CDR3 length equals 13 residues. The CDR3 DNA reads as TGTGCCAGCAGTTTTTCCGGACTGGAAAAACTGTTTTTT. Protein sequence: CASSFSGLEKLFF.